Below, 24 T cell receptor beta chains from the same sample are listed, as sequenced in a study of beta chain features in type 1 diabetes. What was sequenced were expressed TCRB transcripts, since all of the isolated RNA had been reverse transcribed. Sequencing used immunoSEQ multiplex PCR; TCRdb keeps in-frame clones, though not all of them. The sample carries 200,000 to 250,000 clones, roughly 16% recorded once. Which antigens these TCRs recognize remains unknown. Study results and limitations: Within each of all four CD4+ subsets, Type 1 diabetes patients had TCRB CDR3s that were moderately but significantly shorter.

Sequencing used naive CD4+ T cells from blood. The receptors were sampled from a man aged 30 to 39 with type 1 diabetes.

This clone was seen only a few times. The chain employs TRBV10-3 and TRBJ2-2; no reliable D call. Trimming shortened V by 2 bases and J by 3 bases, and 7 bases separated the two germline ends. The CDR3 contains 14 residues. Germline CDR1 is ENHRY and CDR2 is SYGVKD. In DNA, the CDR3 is TGTGCCATCAGTGAGCGCAGAGACACCGGGGAGCTGTTTTTT. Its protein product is CAISERRDTGELFF.

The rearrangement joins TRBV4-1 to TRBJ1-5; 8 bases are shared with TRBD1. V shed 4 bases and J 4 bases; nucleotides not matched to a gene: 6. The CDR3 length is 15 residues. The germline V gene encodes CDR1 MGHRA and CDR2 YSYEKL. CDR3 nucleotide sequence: TGCGCCAGCAGCCTTATGGGACAGGATAATCAGCCCCAGCATTTT. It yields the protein CASSLMGQDNQPQHF.

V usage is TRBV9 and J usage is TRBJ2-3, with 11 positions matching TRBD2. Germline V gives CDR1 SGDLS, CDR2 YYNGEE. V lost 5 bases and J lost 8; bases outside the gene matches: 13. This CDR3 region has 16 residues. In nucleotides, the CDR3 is TGTGCCAGCAGGGCACCGGGACTAGCGGAAGCCGGTACGCAGTATTTT. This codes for CASRAPGLAEAGTQYF.

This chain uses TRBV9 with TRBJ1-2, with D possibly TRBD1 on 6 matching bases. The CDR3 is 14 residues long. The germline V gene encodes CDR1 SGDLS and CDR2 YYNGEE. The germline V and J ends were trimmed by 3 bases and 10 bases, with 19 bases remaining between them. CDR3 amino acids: CASSAGDKTRAYTF. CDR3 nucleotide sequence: TGTGCCAGCAGCGCTGGGGACAAGACAAGGGCCTACACCTTC.

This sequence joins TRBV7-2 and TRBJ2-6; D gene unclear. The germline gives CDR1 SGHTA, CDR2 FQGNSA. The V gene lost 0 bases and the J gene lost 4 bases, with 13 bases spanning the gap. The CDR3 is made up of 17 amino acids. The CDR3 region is CASSLAVGQSGANVLTF. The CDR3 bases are TGTGCCAGCAGCTTAGCGGTAGGCCAATCGGGGGCCAACGTCCTGACTTTC.

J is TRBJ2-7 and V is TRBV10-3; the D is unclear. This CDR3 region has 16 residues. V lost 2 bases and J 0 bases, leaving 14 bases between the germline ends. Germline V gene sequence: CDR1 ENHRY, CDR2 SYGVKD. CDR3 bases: TGTGCCATCAGTGAGAGGTGGACGGTGAGCTCCTACGAGCAGTACTTC. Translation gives CAISERWTVSSYEQYF.

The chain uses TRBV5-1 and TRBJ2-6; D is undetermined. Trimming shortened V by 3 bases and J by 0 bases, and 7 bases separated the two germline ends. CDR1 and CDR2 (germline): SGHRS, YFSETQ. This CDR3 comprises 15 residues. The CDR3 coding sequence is TGCGCCAGCAGCTCCACGGGCTCTGGGGCCAACGTCCTGACTTTC. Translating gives CASSSTGSGANVLTF.

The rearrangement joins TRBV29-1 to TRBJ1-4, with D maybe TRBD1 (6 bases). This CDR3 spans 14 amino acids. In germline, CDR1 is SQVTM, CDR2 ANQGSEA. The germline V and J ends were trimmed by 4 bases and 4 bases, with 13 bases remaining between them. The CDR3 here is CSVARTAGNEKLFF. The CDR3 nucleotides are TGCAGCGTTGCGCGGACAGCGGGTAATGAAAAACTGTTTTTT.

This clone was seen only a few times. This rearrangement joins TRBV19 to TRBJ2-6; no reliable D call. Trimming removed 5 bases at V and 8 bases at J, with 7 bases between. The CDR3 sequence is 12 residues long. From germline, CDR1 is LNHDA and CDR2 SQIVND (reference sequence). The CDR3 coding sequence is TGTGCCAGTAGTCCCCTTACCAACGTCCTGACTTTC. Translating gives CASSPLTNVLTF.

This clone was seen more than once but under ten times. Written as DNA, the CDR3 is TGTGCCATCATGGAGGGAGAGACCCAGTACTTC. Amino acids: CAIMEGETQYF. The gene calls are TRBV10-3 and TRBJ2-5; tentatively, D is TRBD2 (6 bases). Per germline, CDR1 ENHRY and CDR2 SYGVKD. This CDR3 has 11 residues. V was trimmed by 7 bases and J by 4 bases, leaving 7 bases between them.

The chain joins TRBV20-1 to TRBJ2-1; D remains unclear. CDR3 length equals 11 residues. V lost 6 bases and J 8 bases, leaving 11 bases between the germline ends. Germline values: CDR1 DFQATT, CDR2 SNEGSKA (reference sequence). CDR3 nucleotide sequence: TGCAGTGCACCTGCTAGGGATGAGCAGTTCTTC. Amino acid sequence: CSAPARDEQFF.

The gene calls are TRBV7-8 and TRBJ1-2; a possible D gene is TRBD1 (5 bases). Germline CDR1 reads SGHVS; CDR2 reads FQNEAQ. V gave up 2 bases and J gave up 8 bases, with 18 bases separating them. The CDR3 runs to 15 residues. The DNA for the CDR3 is TGTGCCAGCAGCTTATCACCGGAGGACATAAGAGGCTACACCTTC. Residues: CASSLSPEDIRGYTF.

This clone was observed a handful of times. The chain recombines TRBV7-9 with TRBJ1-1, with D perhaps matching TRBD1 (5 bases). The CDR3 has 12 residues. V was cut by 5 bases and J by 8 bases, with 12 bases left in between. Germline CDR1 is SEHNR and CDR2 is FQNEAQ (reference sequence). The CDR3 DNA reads TGTGCCAGCAGCGTAGGATCAGGGGAAGCTTTCTTT. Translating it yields CASSVGSGEAFF. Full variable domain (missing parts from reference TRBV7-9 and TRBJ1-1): DTGVSQNPRHKITKRGQNVTFRCDPISEHNRLYWYRQTLGQGPEFLTYFQNEAQLEKSRLLSDRFSAERPKGSFSTLEIQRTEQGDSAMYLCASSVGSGEAFFGQGTRLTVV.

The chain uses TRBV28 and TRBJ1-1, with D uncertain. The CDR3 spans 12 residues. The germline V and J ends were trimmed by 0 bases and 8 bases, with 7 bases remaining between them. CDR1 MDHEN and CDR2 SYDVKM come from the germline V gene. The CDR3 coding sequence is TGTGCCAGCAGTTTATGGAGATCAGAAGCTTTCTTT. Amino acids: CASSLWRSEAFF.

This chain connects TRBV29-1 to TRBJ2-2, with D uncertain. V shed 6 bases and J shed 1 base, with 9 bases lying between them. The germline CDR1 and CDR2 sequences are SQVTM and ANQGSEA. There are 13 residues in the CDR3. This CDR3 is CSVSLGNTGELFF. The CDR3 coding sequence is TGCAGCGTCTCGCTCGGGAACACCGGGGAGCTGTTTTTT.

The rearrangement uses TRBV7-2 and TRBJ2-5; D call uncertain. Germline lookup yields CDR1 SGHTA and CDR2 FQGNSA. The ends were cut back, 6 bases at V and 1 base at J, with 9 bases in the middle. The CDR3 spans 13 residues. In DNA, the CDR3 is TGTGCCAGCAGGGCAGGAGTCCAAGAGACCCAGTACTTC. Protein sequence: CASRAGVQETQYF.

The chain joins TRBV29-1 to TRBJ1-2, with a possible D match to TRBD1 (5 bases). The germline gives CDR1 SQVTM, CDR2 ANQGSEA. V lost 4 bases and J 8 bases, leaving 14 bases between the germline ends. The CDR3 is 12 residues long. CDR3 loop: CSVGAGWAGYTF. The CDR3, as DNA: TGCAGCGTTGGTGCAGGGTGGGCGGGCTACACCTTC.

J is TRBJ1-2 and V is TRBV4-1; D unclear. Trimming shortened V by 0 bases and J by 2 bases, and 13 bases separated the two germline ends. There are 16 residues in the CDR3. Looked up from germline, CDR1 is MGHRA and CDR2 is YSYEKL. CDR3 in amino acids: CASSQDFTEINYGYTF. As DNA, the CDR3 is TGCGCCAGCAGCCAAGATTTCACGGAAATCAACTATGGCTACACCTTC.

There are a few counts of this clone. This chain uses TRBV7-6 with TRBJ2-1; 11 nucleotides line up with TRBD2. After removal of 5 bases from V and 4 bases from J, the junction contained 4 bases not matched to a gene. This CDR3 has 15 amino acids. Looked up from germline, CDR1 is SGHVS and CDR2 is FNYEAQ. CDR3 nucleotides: TGTGCCAGCAGCCCACTAGCGGGAGCTTACAATGAGCAGTTCTTC. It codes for CASSPLAGAYNEQFF.

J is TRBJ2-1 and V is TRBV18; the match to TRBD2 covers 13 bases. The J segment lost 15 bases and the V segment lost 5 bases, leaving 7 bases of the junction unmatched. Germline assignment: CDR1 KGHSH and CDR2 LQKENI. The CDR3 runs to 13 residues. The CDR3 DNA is TGTGCCAGCTCAATCGGGACTAGCGGGAATCCGTTCTTC. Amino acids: CASSIGTSGNPFF.

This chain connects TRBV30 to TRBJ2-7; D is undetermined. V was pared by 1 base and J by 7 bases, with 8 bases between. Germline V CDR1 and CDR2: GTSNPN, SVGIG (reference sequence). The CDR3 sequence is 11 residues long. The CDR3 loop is CAWSGVMEQYF. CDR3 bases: TGTGCCTGGAGTGGAGTAATGGAGCAGTACTTC.

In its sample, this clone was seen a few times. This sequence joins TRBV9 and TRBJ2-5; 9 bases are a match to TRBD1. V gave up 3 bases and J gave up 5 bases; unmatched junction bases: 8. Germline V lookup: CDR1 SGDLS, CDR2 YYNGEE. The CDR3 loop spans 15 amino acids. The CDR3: CASSENRDRVETQYF. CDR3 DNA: TGTGCCAGCAGCGAGAATCGGGACAGGGTGGAGACCCAGTACTTC. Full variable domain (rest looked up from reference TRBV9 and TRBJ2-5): DSGVTQTPKHLITATGQRVTLRCSPRSGDLSVYWYQQSLDQGLQFLIQYYNGEERAKGNILERFSAQQFPDLHSELNLSSLELGDSALYFCASSENRDRVETQYFGPGTRLLVL.

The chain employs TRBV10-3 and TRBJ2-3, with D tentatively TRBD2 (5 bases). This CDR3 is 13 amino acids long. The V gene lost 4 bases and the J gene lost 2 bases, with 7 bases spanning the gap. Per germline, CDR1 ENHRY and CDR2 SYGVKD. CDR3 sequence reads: CAISGGYTDTQYF. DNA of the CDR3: TGTGCCATCAGTGGAGGGTACACAGATACGCAGTATTTT.

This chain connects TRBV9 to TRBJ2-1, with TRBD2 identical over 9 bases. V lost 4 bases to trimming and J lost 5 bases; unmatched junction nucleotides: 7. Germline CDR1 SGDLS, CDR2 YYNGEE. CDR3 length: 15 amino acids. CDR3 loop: CASSYSGSANNEQFF. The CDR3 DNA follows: TGTGCCAGCAGCTATAGCGGGAGCGCAAACAATGAGCAGTTCTTC.